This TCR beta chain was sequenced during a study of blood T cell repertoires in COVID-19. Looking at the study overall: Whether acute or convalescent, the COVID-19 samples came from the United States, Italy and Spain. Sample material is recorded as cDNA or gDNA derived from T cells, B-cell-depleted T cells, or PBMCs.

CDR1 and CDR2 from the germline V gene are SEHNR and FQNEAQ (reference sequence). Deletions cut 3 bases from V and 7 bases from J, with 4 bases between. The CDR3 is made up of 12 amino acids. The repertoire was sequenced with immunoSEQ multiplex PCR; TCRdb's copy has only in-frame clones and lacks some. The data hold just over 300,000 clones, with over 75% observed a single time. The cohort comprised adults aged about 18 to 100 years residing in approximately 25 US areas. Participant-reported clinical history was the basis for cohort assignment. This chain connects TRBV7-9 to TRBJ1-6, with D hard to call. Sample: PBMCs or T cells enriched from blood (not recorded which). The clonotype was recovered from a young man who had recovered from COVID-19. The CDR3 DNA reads TGTGCCAGCAGCTTTATCAATTCACCCCTCCACTTT. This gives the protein CASSFINSPLHF.